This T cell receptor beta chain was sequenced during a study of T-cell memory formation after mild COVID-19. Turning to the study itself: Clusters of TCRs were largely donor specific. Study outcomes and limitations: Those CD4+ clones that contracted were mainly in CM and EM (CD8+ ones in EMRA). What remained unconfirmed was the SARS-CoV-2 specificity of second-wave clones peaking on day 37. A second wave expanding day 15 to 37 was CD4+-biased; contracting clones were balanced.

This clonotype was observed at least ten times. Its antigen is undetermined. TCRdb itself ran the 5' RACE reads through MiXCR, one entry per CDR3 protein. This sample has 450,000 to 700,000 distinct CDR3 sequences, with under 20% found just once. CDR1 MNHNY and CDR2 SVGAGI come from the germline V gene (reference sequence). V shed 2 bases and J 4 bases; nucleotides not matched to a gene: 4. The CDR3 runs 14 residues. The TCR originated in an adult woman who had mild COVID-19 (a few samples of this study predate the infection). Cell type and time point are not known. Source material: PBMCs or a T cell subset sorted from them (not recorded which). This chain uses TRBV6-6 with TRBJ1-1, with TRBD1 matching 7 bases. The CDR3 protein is CASSYGTALTEAFF. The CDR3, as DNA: TGTGCCAGCAGTTACGGGACAGCTCTCACTGAAGCTTTCTTT.